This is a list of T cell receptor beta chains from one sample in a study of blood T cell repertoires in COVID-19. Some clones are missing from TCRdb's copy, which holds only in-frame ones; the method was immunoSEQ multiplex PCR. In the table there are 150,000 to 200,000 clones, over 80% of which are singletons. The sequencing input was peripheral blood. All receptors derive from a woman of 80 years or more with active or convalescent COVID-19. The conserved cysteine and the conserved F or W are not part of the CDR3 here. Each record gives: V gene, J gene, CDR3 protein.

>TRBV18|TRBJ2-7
ASSRDSLSSYEQY
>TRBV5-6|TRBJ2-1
ASSPGLAGTNEQF
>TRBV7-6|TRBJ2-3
ASSKWDRGTPDTQY
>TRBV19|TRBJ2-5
ASSPLPGVETQY
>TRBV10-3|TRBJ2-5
ASWGGSGETQY
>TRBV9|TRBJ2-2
ASSLAGVVVGTGELF
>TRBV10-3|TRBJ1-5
AISEIQGVPPQH
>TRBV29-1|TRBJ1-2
SIRQGVGGYT
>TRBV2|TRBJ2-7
ASTSRYEQY
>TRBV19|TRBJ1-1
ASSPRTGGKTEAF
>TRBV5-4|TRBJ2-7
ASSFGQARGEQY
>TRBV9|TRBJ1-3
ASSATNSGASGNTIY
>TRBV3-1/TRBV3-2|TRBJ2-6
ASSQVRSGANVLT
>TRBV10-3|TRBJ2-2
AINDRGDTGELF
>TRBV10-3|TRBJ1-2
AMRTGGVYGYT
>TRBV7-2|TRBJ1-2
ASSLAWVGGDYGYT
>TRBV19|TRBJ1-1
ASSILQGLNTEAF
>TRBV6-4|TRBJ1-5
ASSPGTGGSNQPQH
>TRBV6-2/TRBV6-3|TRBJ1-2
ASSPGQYGYT
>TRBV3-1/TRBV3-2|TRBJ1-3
ASSQEGTGLGNTIY
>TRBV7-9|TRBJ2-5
ASSLSGGRETQY
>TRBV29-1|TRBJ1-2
SVEGTGGSLWSGYT
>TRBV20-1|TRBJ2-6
SASRGIANPTGANVLT
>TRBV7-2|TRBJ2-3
ASSLQISNTDTQY